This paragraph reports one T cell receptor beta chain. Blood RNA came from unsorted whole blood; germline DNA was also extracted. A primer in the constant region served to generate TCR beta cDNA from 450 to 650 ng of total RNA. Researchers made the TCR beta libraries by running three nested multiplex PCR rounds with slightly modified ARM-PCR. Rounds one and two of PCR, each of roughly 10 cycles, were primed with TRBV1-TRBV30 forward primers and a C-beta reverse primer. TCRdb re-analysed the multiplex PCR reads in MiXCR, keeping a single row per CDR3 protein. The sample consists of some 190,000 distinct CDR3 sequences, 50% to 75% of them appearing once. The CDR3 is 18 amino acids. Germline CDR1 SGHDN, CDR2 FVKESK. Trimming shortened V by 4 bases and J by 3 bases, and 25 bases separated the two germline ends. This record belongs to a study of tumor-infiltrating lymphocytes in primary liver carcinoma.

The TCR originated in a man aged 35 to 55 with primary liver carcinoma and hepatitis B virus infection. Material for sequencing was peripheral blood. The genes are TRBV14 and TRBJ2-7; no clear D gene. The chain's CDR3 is CASSPPSSRSSRGYEQYF. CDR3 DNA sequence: TGTGCCAGCAGCCCCCCGTCTAGTAGGTCCTCGCGAGGCTACGAGCAGTACTTC.